The source of this TCR beta chain is a study of T-cell reconstitution after alpha-beta-depleted transplantation in children. Unique molecular identifiers featured in how the TCRbeta library was prepared. TCRdb independently ran MiXCR on the PCR reads; one entry per CDR3 protein. The sample records hundreds of thousands of distinct CDR3 sequences, roughly 18% being singletons. This receptor was taken from a human donor who donated a stem cell graft to a child with acute lymphoblastic leukemia. The sample consisted of PBMCs from the stem cell graft donor, taken from the stem cell graft.

DNA for the CDR3: TGTGCCAGCAGAGAACTAAACAGGGTTGAAGCTTTCTTT. Protein product: CASRELNRVEAFF. The chain has TRBV7-9 and TRBJ1-1, with a weak D call TRBD1 (6 bases). The germline CDR1 and CDR2 sequences are SEHNR and FQNEAQ (reference sequence). The CDR3 sequence is 13 residues long. V lost 6 bases and J 7 bases, leaving 15 bases between the germline ends.